This T cell receptor beta chain was sequenced in a study of OX40 agonist ivuxolimab in advanced cancers. Study in general: Patients in the trial were receiving intravenous ivuxolimab every 2 weeks, at doses of 0.01 to 10 mg/kg. Three patients responded partially, comprising one with hepatocellular carcinoma and two with cutaneous melanoma.

Peripheral blood came from all dose cohorts at three timepoints. The CDR3 is made up of 14 amino acids. Germline V gene data show CDR1 as MGHDK and CDR2 as SYGVNS. The V end was cut by 2 bases, the J end by 5 bases, with 7 bases between. Assay used: immunoSEQ multiplex PCR; TCRdb lists only in-frame clones, some missing. The sample lists more than 45,000 clones, about 90% occurring once. Sequenced material: CD4+ or CD8+ T cells sorted from blood, taken in a trial of the OX40 agonist ivuxolimab. V gene TRBV25-1 combines with J gene TRBJ1-6; unclear D gene. This TCR was recovered from an adult with an advanced solid tumor such as melanoma, head and neck, liver or kidney cancer. The CDR3 loop reads CASSEGPDNSPLHF. The CDR3 DNA reads TGTGCCAGCAGTGAAGGGCCCGATAATTCACCCCTCCACTTT.